This T cell receptor (beta chain) was profiled in a study of blood T cell repertoires in COVID-19. About the research overall: Samples taken during acute and convalescent COVID-19 were collected in the United States, Italy and Spain. PBMCs, B-cell-depleted T cells, or T cells were the source of the cDNA or gDNA that made up the material.

Authors' data handling: From reference gene primer amplification, estimates of nucleated cell counts were derived. The protocol was immunoSEQ multiplex PCR, while the TCRdb copy is restricted to in-frame clones and leaves out a portion. V, J and clone size derive from that table, while D and trimming were established from the DNA sequence. The sample gives some 150,000 clones, nearly 80% of which show up once; roughly 1.5% is in the top ten. This CDR3 spans 13 amino acids. The J segment lost 15 bases and the V segment lost 5 bases, leaving 10 bases of the junction unmatched. The germline V gene has CDR1 SEHNR and CDR2 FQNEAQ (reference sequence).

The source is an elderly man with acute or convalescent COVID-19. Specimen: peripheral blood. This sequence joins TRBV7-9 and TRBJ1-4; 9 positions match TRBD1. CDR3 region: CASSLALGTGLFF. The DNA of the CDR3 is TGTGCCAGCAGCCTCGCATTAGGGACAGGGTTGTTTTTT. The full variable domain, with the rest looked up from reference TRBV7-9 and TRBJ1-4, is DTGVSQNPRHKITKRGQNVTFRCDPISEHNRLYWYRQTLGQGPEFLTYFQNEAQLEKSRLLSDRFSAERPKGSFSTLEIQRTEQGDSAMYLCASSLALGTGLFFGSGTQLSVL.